The present TCR beta chain was sequenced within a study of spatial heterogeneity in lung cancer. Findings and limits, study-wide: Higher tumor mutation counts went along with higher counts of expanded intratumoral alpha and beta TCRs. Estimated coverage of tumor T cells was about 7% for alpha and roughly 13% for beta chains.

Time point described: sample taken at primary tumor resection. The donor population consisted of approximately 79 patients with untreated, early-stage non-small cell lung cancer. Sequencing of whole RNA from tumor, nontumor lung or frozen PBMC involved no sorting. This clonotype was detected a few times. The antigen is undetermined. From germline, CDR1 is MDHEN and CDR2 SYDVKM. This CDR3 region has 13 residues. V dropped 6 bases and J dropped 3 bases, with 12 bases sitting between them. Via MiXCR, TCRdb re-called the 5' RACE reads, giving one row per CDR3 protein. The sample includes 7,000 or so distinct CDR3 sequences, about 19% of them seen just once.

This specimen was lung tumor tissue, taken at surgery. The V gene is TRBV28, the J gene TRBJ2-7, with a tentative D call TRBD1 (5 bases). The clonotype was recovered from a female donor with early-stage non-small cell lung cancer. The CDR3 DNA is TGTGCCAGCAGCCGACAGCGCTACTACGAGCAGTACTTC. It translates to CASSRQRYYEQYF.